This T cell receptor beta chain originates from a study of T cell responses to AZD1222 COVID-19 vaccine. Study results and caveats: None of the repertoires were sampled until the peak T cell response had passed. The sample set comprised mostly white British donors with more females, and clonal diversity was possibly underestimated. Once two AZD1222 doses were given, Spike-specific TCR breadth and depth went up.

Unmatched junction bases numbered 9, after V lost 6 bases and J lost 8 bases. Per germline, CDR1 WSHSY and CDR2 SAAADI. The length of the CDR3 is 13 residues. Repertoires were generated with immunoSEQ multiplex PCR, while TCRdb's copy carries only in-frame clones and drops some. The sample carries some 120,000 clones, about 88% recorded once. As to this clone: Its specificity is not known.

The sequence was obtained from an adult in good health. This sample comprised peripheral blood, obtained on day 0 of MenACWY control vaccination. The chain employs TRBV10-2 and TRBJ1-1; TRBD1 agrees at 7 bases. In DNA form, the CDR3 reads TGCGCCAGCAGCGGCAGGGGGGGCGGGGAAGCTTTCTTT. It specifies CASSGRGGGEAFF.